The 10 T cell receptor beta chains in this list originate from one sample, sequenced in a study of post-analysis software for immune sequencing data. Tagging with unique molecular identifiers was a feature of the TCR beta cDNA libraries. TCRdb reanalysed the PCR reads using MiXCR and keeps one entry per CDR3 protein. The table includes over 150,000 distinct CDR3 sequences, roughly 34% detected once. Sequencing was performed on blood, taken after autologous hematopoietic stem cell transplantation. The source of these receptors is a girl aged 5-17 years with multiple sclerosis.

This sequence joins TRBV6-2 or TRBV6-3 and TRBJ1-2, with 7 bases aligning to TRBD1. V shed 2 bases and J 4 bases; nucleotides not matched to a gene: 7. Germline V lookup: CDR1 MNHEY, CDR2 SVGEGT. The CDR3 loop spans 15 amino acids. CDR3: CASSYIQQGGYGYTF. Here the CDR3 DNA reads TGTGCCAGCAGTTACATCCAGCAGGGGGGCTATGGCTACACCTTC.

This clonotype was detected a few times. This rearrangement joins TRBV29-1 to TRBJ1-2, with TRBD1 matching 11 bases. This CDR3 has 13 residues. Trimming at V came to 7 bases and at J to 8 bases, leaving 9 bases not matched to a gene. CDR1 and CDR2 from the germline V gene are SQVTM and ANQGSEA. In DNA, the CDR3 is TGCAGCGCCGCGGGACAGGGGGTAGGGGGCTACACCTTC. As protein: CSAAGQGVGGYTF.

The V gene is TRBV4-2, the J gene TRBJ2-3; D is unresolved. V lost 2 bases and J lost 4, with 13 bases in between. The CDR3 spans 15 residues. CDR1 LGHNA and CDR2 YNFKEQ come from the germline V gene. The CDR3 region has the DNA TGTGCCAGCAGCCAACAGCCCGGCAGTGCAGATACGCAGTATTTT. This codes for CASSQQPGSADTQYF.

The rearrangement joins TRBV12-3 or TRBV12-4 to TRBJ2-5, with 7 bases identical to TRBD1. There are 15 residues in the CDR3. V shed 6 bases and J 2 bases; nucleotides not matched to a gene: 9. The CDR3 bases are TGTGCCAGCAGACCAGGCCGGGACAGTCAAGAGACCCAGTACTTC. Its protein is CASRPGRDSQETQYF.

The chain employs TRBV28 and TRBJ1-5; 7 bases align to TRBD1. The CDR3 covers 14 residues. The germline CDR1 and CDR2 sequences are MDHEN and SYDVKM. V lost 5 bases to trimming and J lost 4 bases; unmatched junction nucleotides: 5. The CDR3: CASSLQGTNQPQHF. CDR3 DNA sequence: TGTGCCAGCAGTCTACAGGGGACAAATCAGCCCCAGCATTTT.

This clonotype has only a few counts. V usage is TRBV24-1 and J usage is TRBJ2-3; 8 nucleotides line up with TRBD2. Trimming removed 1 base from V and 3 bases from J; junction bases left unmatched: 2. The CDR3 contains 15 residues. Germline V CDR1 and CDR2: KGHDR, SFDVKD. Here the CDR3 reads CATSDLPGGTDTQYF. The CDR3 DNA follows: TGTGCCACCAGTGATTTACCGGGAGGGACAGATACGCAGTATTTT.

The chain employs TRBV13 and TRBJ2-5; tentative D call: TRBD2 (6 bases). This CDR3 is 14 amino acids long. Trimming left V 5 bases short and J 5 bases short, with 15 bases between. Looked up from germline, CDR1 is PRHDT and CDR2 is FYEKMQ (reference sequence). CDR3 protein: CASSVRTIGETQYF. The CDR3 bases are TGTGCCAGCAGCGTGAGGACTATTGGGGAGACCCAGTACTTC.

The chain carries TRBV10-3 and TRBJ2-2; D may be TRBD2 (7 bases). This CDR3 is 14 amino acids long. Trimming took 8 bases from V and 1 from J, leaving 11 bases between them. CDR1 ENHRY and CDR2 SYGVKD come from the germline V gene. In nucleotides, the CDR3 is TGTGCCATCGGGGGCGGGAGGAACACCGGGGAGCTGTTTTTT. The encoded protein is CAIGGGRNTGELFF.

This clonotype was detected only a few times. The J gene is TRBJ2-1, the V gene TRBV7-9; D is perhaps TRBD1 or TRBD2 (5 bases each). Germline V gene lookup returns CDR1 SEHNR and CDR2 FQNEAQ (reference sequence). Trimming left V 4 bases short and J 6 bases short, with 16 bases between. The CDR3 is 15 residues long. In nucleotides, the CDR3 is TGTGCCAGCAGCTACGGGCAGGGAGACTTCAATGAGCAGTTCTTC. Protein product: CASSYGQGDFNEQFF. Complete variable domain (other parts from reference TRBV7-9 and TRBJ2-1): DTGVSQNPRHKITKRGQNVTFRCDPISEHNRLYWYRQTLGQGPEFLTYFQNEAQLEKSRLLSDRFSAERPKGSFSTLEIQRTEQGDSAMYLCASSYGQGDFNEQFFGPGTRLTVL.

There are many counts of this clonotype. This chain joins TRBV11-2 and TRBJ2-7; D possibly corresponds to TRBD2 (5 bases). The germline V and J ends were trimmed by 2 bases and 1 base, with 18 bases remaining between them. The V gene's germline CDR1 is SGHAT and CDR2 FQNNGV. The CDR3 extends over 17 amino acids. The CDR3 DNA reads TGTGCCAGCAGCTTACTAGCTAGCAGTGGGGTTTCCTACGAGCAGTACTTC. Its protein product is CASSLLASSGVSYEQYF. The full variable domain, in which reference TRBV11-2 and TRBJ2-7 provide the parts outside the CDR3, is EAGVAQSPRYKIIEKRQSVAFWCNPISGHATLYWYQQILGQGPKLLIQFQNNGVVDDSQLPKDRFSAERLKGVDSTLKIQPAKLEDSAVYLCASSLLASSGVSYEQYFGPGTRLTVT.